This record covers a single T cell receptor (beta chain). Its specificity is unknown. This sample stems from a study of T cell responses to AZD1222 COVID-19 vaccine. The germline V gene encodes CDR1 SNHLY and CDR2 FYNNEI. With 7 bases removed from V and 2 bases from J, the gap between germline ends came to 24 bases. The CDR3 covers 19 residues. Study results and limitations: Close to half of all spike-specific TCRs reportedly target regions of the variants that are unmutated. The sample set comprised mostly white British donors with more females, and clonal diversity was possibly underestimated. Just a handful of people given AZD1222 tested seropositive at baseline.

Here immunoSEQ multiplex PCR was the method, and the copy in TCRdb shows in-frame clones only, minus some. Among 70,000 to 95,000 clones listed, around 84% were seen once. The chain couples TRBV2 to TRBJ2-6; D is perhaps TRBD1 (6 bases). The specimen comprised peripheral blood, sampled 28 days after the second AZD1222 dose. The receptor was isolated from an adult who received the AZD1222 COVID-19 vaccine. In DNA form, the CDR3 reads TGTGCCAGCACCACTGGGGACAAAATATGGGTCCCTGGGGCCAACGTCCTGACTTTC. Translating gives CASTTGDKIWVPGANVLTF.